What follows are 20 T cell receptor beta chains derived from one specimen sequenced in a study of Tregs in tolerant kidney transplant recipients. Clones were read by immunoSEQ multiplex PCR, and TCRdb kept only the in-frame ones, dropping some. The table records fewer than 100,000 clones, about 91% of them present only once. The source was Tregs from blood, collected before the transplant. These receptors all stem from a human donor who received a combined kidney and bone marrow transplant.

The rearrangement uses TRBV11-3 and TRBJ1-4; D not certain. Deletions cut 7 bases from V and 5 bases from J, with 20 bases between. CDR1 and CDR2 from the germline V gene are SGHNT and YENEEA. The CDR3 runs 16 residues. Here the CDR3 reads CASTPRRNPHNEKLFF. In DNA form, the CDR3 reads TGTGCCAGCACCCCCCGACGGAACCCTCACAATGAAAAACTGTTTTTT.

The rearrangement joins TRBV28 to TRBJ2-5; TRBD1 matches at 7 bases. Per the germline V gene, CDR1 is MDHEN and CDR2 is SYDVKM. The CDR3 sequence is 15 residues long. The J segment lost 2 bases and the V segment lost 6 bases, leaving 9 bases of the junction unmatched. The CDR3 spells CASSRTGALQETQYF. CDR3 in DNA: TGTGCCAGCAGCCGGACAGGCGCCTTACAAGAGACCCAGTACTTC.

The chain recombines TRBV6-1 with TRBJ2-3; possible D gene TRBD1, 5 bases. Trimming removed 3 bases from V and 1 base from J, with 17 bases in between. This CDR3 comprises 17 residues. Germline V CDR1 and CDR2: MNHNS, SASEGT. The CDR3 spells CASSEGLSGARTDTQYF. The CDR3 DNA reads as TGTGCCAGCAGTGAGGGGCTTAGTGGCGCCCGCACAGATACGCAGTATTTT.

Only one count was recorded for this clone. The rearrangement links TRBV7-9 to TRBJ1-2; no clear D gene. In germline, CDR1 is SEHNR, CDR2 FQNEAQ (reference sequence). The CDR3 length is 14 residues. The V gene lost 7 bases and the J gene lost 2 bases, with 14 bases spanning the gap. CDR3 nucleotide sequence: TGTGCCAGCACCCCAACCCGGGAGAACTATGGCTACACCTTC. This gives the protein CASTPTRENYGYTF.

The chain links TRBV2 to TRBJ2-2; tentative D call: TRBD2 (6 bases). CDR1 is SNHLY, CDR2 FYNNEI, per germline. The CDR3 has 15 amino acids. V shed 2 bases and J shed 7 bases, with 14 bases lying between them. CDR3 sequence reads: CASSERAGGNGELFF. DNA for the CDR3: TGTGCCAGCAGTGAACGAGCCGGCGGGAACGGGGAGCTGTTTTTT.

The V gene is TRBV4-1, the J gene TRBJ2-7; D perhaps matches TRBD2 (6 bases). CDR1 and CDR2 (germline): MGHRA, YSYEKL. V was shortened by 3 bases and J by 0 bases, with 15 bases between the two germline ends. The CDR3 runs 16 residues. The CDR3 is CASSQIGTGSSYEQYF. The CDR3, as DNA: TGCGCCAGCAGCCAGATTGGGACTGGGAGCTCCTACGAGCAGTACTTC.

The rearrangement links TRBV18 to TRBJ2-1; 10 nucleotides agree with TRBD2. J lost 5 bases, V lost 2 bases, and 3 bases had no gene match. Germline V gene sequence: CDR1 KGHSH, CDR2 LQKENI. CDR3 size: 15 residues. The CDR3 reads CASSPGLAVHNEQFF. CDR3 nucleotides: TGTGCCAGCTCACCAGGACTAGCGGTGCACAATGAGCAGTTCTTC.

The rearrangement uses TRBV7-2 and TRBJ2-4; TRBD2 matches 7 bases. J lost 7 bases, V lost 3 bases, and 3 bases had no gene match. CDR3 length: 13 residues. Germline V gene data show CDR1 as SGHTA and CDR2 as FQGNSA. For the CDR3, the DNA is TGTGCCAGCAGCTTCGCGGGGGACAACATTCAGTACTTC. Translation gives CASSFAGDNIQYF.

The chain joins TRBV7-2 to TRBJ2-1, with 7 bases aligning to TRBD2. CDR1 SGHTA and CDR2 FQGNSA come from the germline V gene. This CDR3 comprises 14 residues. J gave up 3 bases and V 5 bases, and 4 bases lay outside the gene matches. The CDR3 reads CASSQSGNYNEQFF. CDR3 coding DNA: TGTGCCAGCAGCCAAAGCGGGAACTACAATGAGCAGTTCTTC.

This chain links TRBV28 with TRBJ2-7, with D unclear. The germline V and J ends were trimmed by 10 bases and 3 bases, with 16 bases remaining between them. CDR1 and CDR2 from the germline V gene are MDHEN and SYDVKM. CDR3 size: 13 residues. In DNA form, the CDR3 reads TGTGCCACCCTGAGTGGCACACTCTACGAGCAGTACTTC. Encoded protein: CATLSGTLYEQYF.

The rearrangement uses TRBV4-1 and TRBJ2-5; TRBD1 is a possible D gene (6 bases). The V gene's germline CDR1 is MGHRA and CDR2 YSYEKL. The CDR3 spans 15 residues. Trimming removed 5 bases at V and 0 bases at J, with 13 bases between. The CDR3 reads CASSSPTGNQETQYF. The CDR3 nucleotides are TGCGCCAGCAGCTCCCCCACAGGGAACCAAGAGACCCAGTACTTC.

Here the CDR3 reads CAIRDVINQPQHF. The CDR3 DNA is TGTGCCATCAGGGACGTAATCAATCAGCCCCAGCATTTT. The genes are TRBV10-3 and TRBJ1-5; D remains unclear. Germline V gene data show CDR1 as ENHRY and CDR2 as SYGVKD. This CDR3 spans 13 amino acids. Trimming shortened V by 6 bases and J by 3 bases, and 9 bases separated the two germline ends.

The rearrangement links TRBV11-1 to TRBJ1-2, with 9 bases fitting TRBD1. The V segment lost 6 bases and the J segment 5 bases; nucleotides outside the gene matches: 4. CDR1 is SGHAT, CDR2 FQDESV, per germline (reference sequence). This CDR3 has 13 amino acids. CDR3 bases: TGTGCCAGCAGTCAACAGGGGGCTTATGGCTACACCTTC. It translates to CASSQQGAYGYTF.

This chain uses TRBV5-4 with TRBJ2-2, with TRBD2 identical over 10 bases. The junction had 7 bases not matched to a gene; V was cut back by 0 bases and J by 5 bases. Germline CDR1 is SGHNT and CDR2 is YYREEE (reference sequence). The CDR3 loop spans 17 amino acids. Here the CDR3 reads CASSLEAGGPGTGELFF. The CDR3 nucleotides read TGTGCCAGCAGCTTGGAAGCGGGAGGGCCGGGAACCGGGGAGCTGTTTTTT.

This chain connects TRBV11-2 to TRBJ2-1; D is possibly TRBD2 (6 bases). Germline CDR1 reads SGHAT; CDR2 reads FQNNGV. The CDR3 covers 12 residues. The ends were cut back, 11 bases at V and 5 bases at J, with 13 bases in the middle. The CDR3 protein is CAGAGTHNEQFF. CDR3 bases: TGTGCCGGGGCGGGGACCCACAATGAGCAGTTCTTC.

This rearrangement joins TRBV4-1 to TRBJ2-3; possibly TRBD2 for D (7 bases). CDR1 and CDR2 from the germline V gene are MGHRA and YSYEKL. This CDR3 contains 18 residues. Trimming shortened V by 0 bases and J by 1 base, and 17 bases separated the two germline ends. This CDR3 reads CASSQDRGAELGTDTQYF. The CDR3 DNA is TGCGCCAGCAGCCAAGATCGGGGGGCGGAGCTTGGCACAGATACGCAGTATTTT.

The rearrangement joins TRBV27 to TRBJ2-3; 10 bases agree with TRBD2. The V gene's germline CDR1 is MNHEY and CDR2 SMNVEV (reference sequence). The CDR3 is 14 amino acids. Trimming removed 8 bases from V and 6 bases from J; junction bases left unmatched: 8. CDR3 DNA: TGTGCCAGCTCGGGACTAGCGCCCTCGGATACGCAGTATTTT. It yields the protein CASSGLAPSDTQYF.

This clone was detected a few times. The chain is built from TRBV28 and TRBJ2-1; D is unresolved. Germline lookup yields CDR1 MDHEN and CDR2 SYDVKM. The V end was cut by 6 bases, the J end by 8 bases, with 26 bases between. CDR3 size: 17 residues. The CDR3 DNA is TGTGCCAGCAGGGCCTTATTTGGGCTTACGCGCCTGGATGAGCAGTTCTTC. As protein: CASRALFGLTRLDEQFF.

The chain links TRBV27 to TRBJ1-1; D is possibly TRBD1 (5 bases). Germline assignment: CDR1 MNHEY and CDR2 SMNVEV (reference sequence). Trimming pared 3 bases from V and 7 bases from J, leaving 15 bases between. The CDR3 runs to 14 residues. DNA of the CDR3: TGTGCCAGCAGTTTCCGACGGGACGGAGATGAAGCTTTCTTT. This translates into CASSFRRDGDEAFF.

The chain couples TRBV27 to TRBJ1-5; D not resolved. This CDR3 is built from 17 residues. Germline V gives CDR1 MNHEY, CDR2 SMNVEV (reference sequence). V was clipped by 8 bases and J by 3 bases, with 23 bases between them. The CDR3 loop is CASRTEALGGLNQPQHF. CDR3 sequence (DNA): TGTGCCAGCCGCACGGAGGCCCTGGGAGGACTCAATCAGCCCCAGCATTTT.